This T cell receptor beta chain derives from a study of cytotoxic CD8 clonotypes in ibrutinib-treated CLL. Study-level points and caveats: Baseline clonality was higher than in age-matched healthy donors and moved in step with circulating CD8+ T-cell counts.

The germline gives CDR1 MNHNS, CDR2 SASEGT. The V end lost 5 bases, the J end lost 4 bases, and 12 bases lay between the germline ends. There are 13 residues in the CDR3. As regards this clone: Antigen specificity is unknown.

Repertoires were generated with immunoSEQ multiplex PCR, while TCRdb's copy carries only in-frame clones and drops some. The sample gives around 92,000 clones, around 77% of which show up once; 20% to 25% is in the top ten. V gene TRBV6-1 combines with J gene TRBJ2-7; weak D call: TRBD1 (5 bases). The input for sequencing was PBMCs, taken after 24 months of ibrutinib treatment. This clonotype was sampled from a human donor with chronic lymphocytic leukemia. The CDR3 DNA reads TGTGCCAGCAGTAACAGTGACAGATACGAGCAGTACTTC. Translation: CASSNSDRYEQYF.